A selection of T cell receptor beta chains follows, all from one sample in a study of technical replicates of blood from a handful of donors. Using immunoSEQ multiplex PCR, the repertoire was profiled, and TCRdb retains in-frame clones only, with some absent. The sample consists of some 30,000 clones, around 90% of them appearing once. Sequences were obtained from PBMCs. These receptors originate from a human donor in good health. Some clones in this sample may be carry-over from other donors' samples. CDR3s include the opening cysteine and the closing phenylalanine or tryptophan. A D gene is named only where the DNA matches it firmly. Some rows mark clone size as missing; the rest say once, few, many or name a class of expanded clone.

TRBJ1-6 | - | TRBV11-1 | - | CASSLAGISPLHF | TGTGCCAGCAGCTTAGCCGGGATATCACCCCTCCACTTT
TRBJ2-1 | - | TRBV6-4 | few | CASSEGGDYNEQFF | TGTGCCAGCAGTGAAGGGGGGGACTACAATGAGCAGTTCTTC
TRBJ2-5 | TRBD1 | TRBV6-6 | - | CASSYGTGRGEETQYF | TGTGCCAGCAGTTACGGGACAGGGAGGGGAGAGGAGACCCAGTACTTC
TRBJ2-3 | TRBD2 | TRBV7-3 | - | CASSLGGRLAGLDTQYF | TGTGCCAGCAGCCTCGGGGGACGACTAGCTGGTTTGGATACGCAGTATTTT
TRBJ1-3 | - | TRBV7-2 | once | CASRSTPGISGNTIYF | TGTGCCAGCAGATCAACTCCGGGGATCTCTGGAAACACCATATATTTT
TRBJ2-2 | - | TRBV4-3 | - | CASSQARVNTGELFF | TGCGCCAGCAGCCAAGCTCGGGTAAACACCGGGGAGCTGTTTTTT
TRBJ2-1 | TRBD2 | TRBV7-9 | - | CASSLGTSSYNEQFF | TGTGCCAGCAGCTTAGGGACTAGCTCTTACAATGAGCAGTTCTTC
TRBJ2-2 | - | TRBV29-1 | - | CSVAGLAKRPNTGELFF | TGCAGCGTTGCGGGGCTAGCGAAGCGGCCTAACACCGGGGAGCTGTTTTTT
TRBJ2-3 | - | TRBV6-5 | - | CASSYHGDTQYF | TGTGCCAGCAGTTACCACGGGGATACGCAGTATTTT
TRBJ2-1 | TRBD1 | TRBV13 | - | CASSTGQGPFFDNEQFF | TGTGCCAGCAGCACAGGACAGGGGCCGTTCTTCGACAATGAGCAGTTCTTC
TRBJ2-7 | - | TRBV7-3 | - | CASSKPETSYEQYF | TGTGCCAGCAGCAAACCGGAGACTTCCTACGAGCAGTACTTC
TRBJ1-5 | - | TRBV19 | - | CATTSTDYSNQPQHF | TGTGCCACCACCTCGACAGATTATAGCAATCAGCCCCAGCATTTT
TRBJ2-2 | - | TRBV29-1 | - | CSVKEGGPGELFF | TGCAGCGTGAAAGAGGGCGGTCCCGGGGAGCTGTTTTTT
TRBJ1-6 | - | TRBV11-2 | - | CASSYSPGKGSPLHF | TGTGCCAGCAGCTATTCCCCGGGGAAAGGTTCACCCCTCCACTTT
TRBJ1-5 | - | TRBV27 | - | CARSRSGQPQHF | TGTGCCAGATCCCGGTCAGGGCAGCCCCAGCATTTT
TRBJ2-1 | - | TRBV4-2 | - | CASSRTAYNEQFF | TGTGCCAGCAGTCGAACAGCCTACAATGAGCAGTTCTTC
TRBJ2-7 | - | TRBV6-5 | - | CASSIQGGPYEQYF | TGTGCCAGCAGTATACAGGGAGGGCCCTACGAGCAGTACTTC
TRBJ2-1 | - | TRBV11-2 | - | CASSFYGYYNEQFF | TGTGCCAGCAGCTTTTACGGTTACTACAATGAGCAGTTCTTC
TRBJ1-6 | TRBD1 | TRBV9 | - | CASSGGQGGSPLHF | TGTGCCAGCAGCGGGGGACAGGGGGGTTCACCCCTCCACTTT
TRBJ2-3 | - | TRBV4-3 | - | CASSQDGDGGTDTQYF | TGCGCCAGCAGCCAAGATGGAGACGGGGGCACAGATACGCAGTATTTT
TRBJ2-7 | - | TRBV29-1 | - | CSVAKGGAAEQYF | TGCAGCGTAGCCAAAGGGGGGGCGGCCGAGCAGTACTTC
TRBJ1-2 | - | TRBV5-1 | - | CASSWGSQGAYGYTF | TGCGCCAGCAGCTGGGGCTCACAGGGAGCCTATGGCTACACCTTC
TRBJ2-5 | - | TRBV6-5 | - | CASSYRGASGETQYF | TGTGCCAGCAGTTACCGGGGGGCCTCCGGTGAGACCCAGTACTTC
TRBJ1-6 | TRBD1 | TRBV7-9 | - | CASSPQGVGQSPLHF | TGTGCCAGCAGCCCTCAGGGGGTCGGGCAGTCACCCCTCCACTTT
TRBJ2-2 | TRBD1 | TRBV15 | few | CATSGGQETTGELFF | TGTGCCACCAGCGGGGGACAGGAGACCACCGGGGAGCTGTTTTTT
TRBJ2-1 | - | TRBV7-6 | - | CASSSPSAGEQFF | TGTGCCAGCAGCTCCCCCTCGGCAGGTGAGCAGTTCTTC
TRBJ2-7 | - | TRBV4-2 | - | CASSHLGAGVMEQYF | TGTGCCAGCAGCCACTTAGGGGCAGGGGTAATGGAGCAGTACTTC